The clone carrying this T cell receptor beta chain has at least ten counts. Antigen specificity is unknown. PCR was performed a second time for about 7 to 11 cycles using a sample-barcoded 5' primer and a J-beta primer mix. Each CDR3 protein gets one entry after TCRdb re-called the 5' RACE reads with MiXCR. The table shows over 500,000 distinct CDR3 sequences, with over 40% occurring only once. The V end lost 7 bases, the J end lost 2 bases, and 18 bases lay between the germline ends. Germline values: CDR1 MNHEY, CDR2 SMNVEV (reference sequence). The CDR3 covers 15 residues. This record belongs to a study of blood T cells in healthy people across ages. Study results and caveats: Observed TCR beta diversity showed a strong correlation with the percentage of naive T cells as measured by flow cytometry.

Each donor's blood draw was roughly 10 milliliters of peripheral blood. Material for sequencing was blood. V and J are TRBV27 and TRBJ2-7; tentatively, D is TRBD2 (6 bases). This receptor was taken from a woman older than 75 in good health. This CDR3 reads CASTFERVSTYEQYF. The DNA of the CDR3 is TGTGCCAGCACCTTCGAGCGGGTTTCTACCTACGAGCAGTACTTC.